This record concerns one T cell receptor (beta chain) sequence. The data were taken from a study of CD8 T cells in Susac syndrome. V gave up 1 base and J gave up 4 bases, with 13 bases separating them. The V gene's germline CDR1 is SEHNR and CDR2 FQNEAQ (reference sequence). The CDR3 runs to 16 residues. Sequencing of TCR beta covered CD8+ and CD4+ T cells obtained from blood. Random hexamers served to reverse transcribe roughly 0.5 to 1 ug RNA. TCRdb used MiXCR to reprocess the immunoSEQ multiplex PCR reads, holding one entry per CDR3 protein. Of hundreds of thousands of distinct CDR3 sequences in the sample, 70% to 90% were seen once.

This clonotype was obtained from a human donor with multiple sclerosis. This chain uses TRBV7-9 with TRBJ2-2; no reliable D call. The specimen sequenced was CD8+ T cells from PBMCs. DNA for the CDR3: TGTGCCAGCAGCTTAGTTTCTGGGTTTCGCACCGGGGAGCTGTTTTTT. This translates into CASSLVSGFRTGELFF.